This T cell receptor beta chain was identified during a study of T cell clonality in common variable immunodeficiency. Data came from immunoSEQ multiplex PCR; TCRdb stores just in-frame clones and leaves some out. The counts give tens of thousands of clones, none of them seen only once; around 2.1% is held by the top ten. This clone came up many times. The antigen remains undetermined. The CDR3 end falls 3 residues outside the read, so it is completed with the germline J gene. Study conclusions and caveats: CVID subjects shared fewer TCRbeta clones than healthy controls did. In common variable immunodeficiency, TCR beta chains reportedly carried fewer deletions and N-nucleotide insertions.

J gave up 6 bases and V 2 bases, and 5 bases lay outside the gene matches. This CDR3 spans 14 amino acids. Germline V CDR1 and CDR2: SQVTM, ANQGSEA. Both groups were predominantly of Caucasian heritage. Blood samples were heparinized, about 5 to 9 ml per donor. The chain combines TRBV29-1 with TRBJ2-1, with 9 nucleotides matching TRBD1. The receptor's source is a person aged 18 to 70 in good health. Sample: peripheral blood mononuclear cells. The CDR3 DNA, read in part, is TGCAGCGTTGAACTGGGGACAGGGCGCAATGAG. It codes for CSVELGTGRNE. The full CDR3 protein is CSVELGTGRNEQFF.